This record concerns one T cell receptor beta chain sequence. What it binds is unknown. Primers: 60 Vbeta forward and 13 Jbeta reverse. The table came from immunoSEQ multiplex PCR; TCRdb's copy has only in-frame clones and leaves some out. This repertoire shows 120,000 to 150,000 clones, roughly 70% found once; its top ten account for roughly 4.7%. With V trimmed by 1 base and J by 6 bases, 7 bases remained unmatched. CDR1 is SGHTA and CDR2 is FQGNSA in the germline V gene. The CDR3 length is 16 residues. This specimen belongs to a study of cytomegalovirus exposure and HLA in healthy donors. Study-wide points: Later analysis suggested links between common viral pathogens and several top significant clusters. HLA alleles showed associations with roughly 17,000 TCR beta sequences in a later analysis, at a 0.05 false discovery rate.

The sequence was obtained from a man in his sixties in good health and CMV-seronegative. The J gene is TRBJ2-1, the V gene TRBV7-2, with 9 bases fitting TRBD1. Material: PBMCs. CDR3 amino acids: CASSLESGQGLNEQFF. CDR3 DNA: TGTGCCAGCAGCTTAGAATCGGGACAGGGCCTCAATGAGCAGTTCTTC.